This TCR beta chain was captured by sequencing in a study of shared clonotypes between healthy human individuals. Germline CDR1 is KGHSH and CDR2 is LQKENI. This CDR3 has 14 residues. Trimming left V 3 bases short and J 3 bases short, with 11 bases between. Data came from immunoSEQ multiplex PCR; TCRdb stores just in-frame clones and leaves some out. The table records approximately 1.5 million clones, 98% to 99% of them present only once. Worth noting for this clone: The antigen is not known.

General observations from the study: Generation probabilities of non-shared clonotypes were lower (relative to those shared by all four donors).

The source material was naive CD4+ T cells sorted from blood. The subset here: CD45RA+ positively selected. This clonotype was sampled from a man aged 30 to 45 in good health. The chain recombines TRBV18 with TRBJ1-1; D is ambiguous. DNA of the CDR3: TGTGCCAGCTCACCGCGAAACTTCGACACTGAAGCTTTCTTT. Translation gives CASSPRNFDTEAFF.